Listed below are T cell receptor beta chains from one sample, sequenced in a study of T-cell memory formation after mild COVID-19. TCRdb used MiXCR to reprocess the 5' RACE reads, holding one entry per CDR3 protein. The sample includes about half a million distinct CDR3 sequences, 15% to 20% seen only once; the top ten take around 12%. Sequenced material: PBMCs or a T cell subset sorted from them (not recorded which). The source is an adult woman who had mild COVID-19 (a few samples of this study predate the infection). Cell type and time point are not known. Both conserved end residues are part of each CDR3. D genes are given only for firm matches. Clone size, where shown, is once, few, many, or a class for clones that have expanded.

v_call,d_call,j_call,clone_size,cdr3_nt,cdr3_aa
TRBV7-3,NA,TRBJ2-6,few,TGTGCCAGCAGCCCCCTCGGACAGCCCATCTCTGGGGCCAACGTCCTGACTTTC,CASSPLGQPISGANVLTF
TRBV7-6,NA,TRBJ2-5,NA,TGTGCCAGCAGCTTAGTGGGGGGACCCTCCGTGACCCAGTACTTC,CASSLVGGPSVTQYF
TRBV10-3,NA,TRBJ1-1,NA,TGTGCCAGCCTCGGAGGGGCGATTGACACTGGAGCTTTCTTT,CASLGGAIDTGAFF
TRBV27,NA,TRBJ2-6,NA,TGTGCCAGCAGTCCTTCGCCAGGGCGGCACCCTGGGGCCAACGTCCTGACTTTC,CASSPSPGRHPGANVLTF
TRBV6-5,NA,TRBJ1-3,NA,TGTGCCAGCAGTTACGGGGCCCGCTCTGGAAACACCATATATTTT,CASSYGARSGNTIYF
TRBV9,NA,TRBJ1-4,NA,TGTGCCAGCAGCGTAATGGTTGGGCCTAATGAAAAACTGTTTTTT,CASSVMVGPNEKLFF
TRBV9,TRBD2,TRBJ2-3,NA,TGTGCCAGCAACCCTAGCGGATCACGCACAGATACGCAGTATTTT,CASNPSGSRTDTQYF
TRBV5-1,TRBD2,TRBJ2-5,NA,TGCGCCAGCAGCCATGGGACTAGCGGGCCCCTCCTTGAGACCCAGTACTTC,CASSHGTSGPLLETQYF
TRBV11-1,TRBD2,TRBJ2-1,NA,TGTGCCAGCAGCTTAGGGAGCGGGAGGTGGAATGAGCAGTTCTTC,CASSLGSGRWNEQFF
TRBV5-1,TRBD1,TRBJ2-7,few,TGCGCCAGCACTCCCGGGACAGGGCCCTACGAGCAGTACTTC,CASTPGTGPYEQYF
TRBV30,TRBD1,TRBJ2-3,NA,TGTGCCTGGACGGACAGGGGAGATACGCAGTATTTT,CAWTDRGDTQYF
TRBV4-2,TRBD2,TRBJ2-1,NA,TGTGCCAGCAGCCAAGGGACTAGCGGACTAAACAATGAGCAGTTCTTC,CASSQGTSGLNNEQFF
TRBV30,TRBD1,TRBJ2-1,few,TGTGCCTGGGGACAGGGGAGCTCCTACAATGAGCAGTTCTTC,CAWGQGSSYNEQFF
TRBV2,NA,TRBJ2-7,NA,TGTGCCAGCGCCGGAGGTAGCGGATCCCCCTACGAGCAGTACTTC,CASAGGSGSPYEQYF
TRBV10-2,TRBD2,TRBJ2-1,NA,TGCGGTACGGGGGGTGGTGGTAGCGGGGGCTACAATGAGCAGTTCTTC,CGTGGGGSGGYNEQFF
TRBV13,TRBD2,TRBJ2-3,NA,TGTGCCAGCAGCCAAACTAGCGGGACGAGCACAGATACGCAGTATTTT,CASSQTSGTSTDTQYF
TRBV6-2/TRBV6-3,NA,TRBJ1-2,NA,TGTGCCAGCAGTTACTACGGAGGGGACTATGGCTACACCTTC,CASSYYGGDYGYTF
TRBV7-8,TRBD1,TRBJ1-4,NA,TGTGCCAGCAGCTTAGCAAGGGGGCGAGAAAAACTGTTTTTT,CASSLARGREKLFF
TRBV9,TRBD1,TRBJ2-1,NA,TGTGCCAGCAGCTTCCTGGACAGGGGCGTCAACAATGAGCAGTTCTTC,CASSFLDRGVNNEQFF
TRBV10-3,TRBD1,TRBJ1-1,NA,TGTGCCATCAGTGAGTCGGGCTCGGGACAGGGACCTGAAGCTTTCTTT,CAISESGSGQGPEAFF
TRBV2,TRBD2,TRBJ2-5,few,TGTGCCAGCAGTGGTCAAGCGGGAGAGGGCGAGACCCAGTACTTC,CASSGQAGEGETQYF
TRBV19,TRBD1,TRBJ2-2,NA,TGTGCCAGTAGTATGGGGACAGAGGCCGGGGAGCTGTTTTTT,CASSMGTEAGELFF
TRBV11-2,NA,TRBJ2-7,few,TGTGCCAGCAGCCCGCAAAGGAACTCCTACGAGCAGTACTTC,CASSPQRNSYEQYF
TRBV5-1,NA,TRBJ2-1,many,TGCGCCAGCAGCCCGGACCGTTACAATGAGCAGTTCTTC,CASSPDRYNEQFF
TRBV20-1,TRBD2,TRBJ2-7,few,TGCAGTGCTAGAGAGGGGCGTGAAGCGGGACCCGAGCAGTACTTC,CSAREGREAGPEQYF
TRBV5-4,TRBD2,TRBJ2-5,few,TGTGCCAGCACCGGGACTAGCGGGGGGTGGGAGACCCAGTACTTC,CASTGTSGGWETQYF
TRBV6-5,NA,TRBJ1-2,few,TGTGCCAGCAGTTACGGCAGGGACTATGGCTACACCTTC,CASSYGRDYGYTF
TRBV7-2,TRBD2,TRBJ2-5,few,TGTGCCAGCAGCTTCGGACTAGCGGATAAAGAGACCCAGTACTTC,CASSFGLADKETQYF
TRBV5-4,TRBD1,TRBJ2-5,NA,TGTGCCAGCAGCTCGGCGCCCAGACAGGGACAAGAGACCCAGTACTTC,CASSSAPRQGQETQYF
TRBV5-1,NA,TRBJ2-2,few,TGCGCCAGCAGCCTGCGTCAAGGGGGCACCGGGGAGCTGTTTTTT,CASSLRQGGTGELFF
TRBV5-1,TRBD1,TRBJ1-2,few,TGCGCCAGCATGTCCGGGACAGGACTCTATGGCTACACCTTC,CASMSGTGLYGYTF
TRBV5-1,TRBD2,TRBJ2-3,many,TGCGCCAGCAGCTTTGGACTAGCGGGAAGCACAGATACGCAGTATTTT,CASSFGLAGSTDTQYF
TRBV14,NA,TRBJ2-1,many,TGTGCCAGCAGCCATGAACGTCGGGGCGCCTACAATGAGCAGTTCTTC,CASSHERRGAYNEQFF
TRBV20-1,TRBD1,TRBJ1-2,NA,TGCAGTGCCCCAACAACGGACAGGGAAGGCTACACCTTC,CSAPTTDREGYTF
TRBV6-6,NA,TRBJ2-3,few,TGTGCCAGCAGTTACTCGGGGGGAGATACGCAGTATTTT,CASSYSGGDTQYF
TRBV5-1,NA,TRBJ2-3,few,TGCGCCAGCAGCTTCGGGATGGATACGCAGTATTTT,CASSFGMDTQYF
TRBV20-1,NA,TRBJ2-1,NA,TGCAGTGCAGCCGGGACGTTTTTCGATGAGCAGTTCTTC,CSAAGTFFDEQFF
TRBV6-6,NA,TRBJ1-1,NA,TGTGCCAGCAGTTACGAGGTTCCCGAAGCTTTCTTT,CASSYEVPEAFF
TRBV5-1,TRBD2,TRBJ2-1,medium-sized,TGCGCCAGCAGCTTGGCGGGGGGGTATATGTATGAGCAGTTCTTC,CASSLAGGYMYEQFF
TRBV12-3/TRBV12-4,TRBD2,TRBJ2-2,many,TGTGCCAGCAGTTTGGCTAGCGGGAGTGTGGAGCTGTTTTTT,CASSLASGSVELFF
TRBV2,NA,TRBJ2-5,NA,TGTGCCAGCAGTGAGTGGCGGAAAGGCCAGTACTTC,CASSEWRKGQYF
TRBV25-1,NA,TRBJ2-5,NA,TGTGCCAGCAGTGATAGTAAGGGAGTTGAGACCCAGTACTTC,CASSDSKGVETQYF
TRBV7-9,NA,TRBJ2-3,NA,TGTGCCAGCAGCTTAGATGGGGTCCCCACAGATACGCAGTATTTT,CASSLDGVPTDTQYF
TRBV7-3,TRBD1,TRBJ1-1,many,TGTGCCAGCAGCGCAGGGGGCAGGACTGAAGCTTTCTTT,CASSAGGRTEAFF
TRBV7-6,TRBD1,TRBJ1-1,NA,TGTGCCAGCAGCTTGGGACAGGGGGCGTCGCAAGGAGCTTTCTTT,CASSLGQGASQGAFF
TRBV4-2,NA,TRBJ2-7,NA,TGTGCCAGCAGACAAGGCGGAGGGGCCTACGAGCAGTACTTC,CASRQGGGAYEQYF
TRBV12-3/TRBV12-4,TRBD2,TRBJ2-5,NA,TGTGCCAGCCAACGTCAGAGCGGGGGACAAGAGACCCAGTACTTC,CASQRQSGGQETQYF
TRBV5-6,NA,TRBJ1-6,few,TGTGCCAGCAGCGGTGATTCCGGGGTGAAATTACCCCTCCACTTT,CASSGDSGVKLPLHF
TRBV2,TRBD1,TRBJ2-2,few,TGTGCCAGCAGACCCGGGACAGGGGGGACCGGGGAGCTGTTTTTT,CASRPGTGGTGELFF
TRBV2,NA,TRBJ1-4,NA,TGTGCCCGAGGAGGGGCTGAGGAAAAACTGTTTTTT,CARGGAEEKLFF
TRBV11-3,TRBD2,TRBJ2-1,few,TGTGCCAGCAGCTTAGGCGGGAGAAGGAATGAGCAGTTCTTC,CASSLGGRRNEQFF
TRBV29-1,TRBD1,TRBJ1-1,NA,TGCAGCGTTACTAACAGGGGGCGGGGCGTGAACACTGAAGCTTTCTTT,CSVTNRGRGVNTEAFF
TRBV3-1,NA,TRBJ1-2,NA,TGTGCCAGCAGCCAAGAACGTCTACAGGGCGCTAACTATGGCTACACCTTC,CASSQERLQGANYGYTF
TRBV2,TRBD1,TRBJ2-1,NA,TGTGCCAGCAGTGGGGACAGGGGGCCACTTAGCTCCTACAATGAGCAGTTCTTC,CASSGDRGPLSSYNEQFF
TRBV12-3/TRBV12-4,TRBD1,TRBJ2-7,many,TGTGCCAGCAGTACCGGGACAGTTCCCTACGAGCAGTACTTC,CASSTGTVPYEQYF
TRBV15,TRBD1,TRBJ2-1,few,TGTGCCACCAGCAGAGAAAGGGGACAGGGGAGCTCCTACAATGAGCAGTTCTTC,CATSRERGQGSSYNEQFF
TRBV30,TRBD2,TRBJ2-3,NA,TGTGCCTGGAGTGAACTGGGACTAGGGACAGATACGCAGTATTTT,CAWSELGLGTDTQYF
TRBV14,NA,TRBJ1-5,few,TGTGCCAGCAGCCAAGTACAGGGTCAGCCCCAGCATTTT,CASSQVQGQPQHF
TRBV7-9,TRBD1,TRBJ1-2,NA,TGTGCCAGCAGCATCGCGACAGGGGGGTATGGCTACACCTTC,CASSIATGGYGYTF